Listed here are 24 T cell receptor beta chains from one sample, sequenced in a study of blood T cell repertoires in COVID-19. This table comes from immunoSEQ multiplex PCR, and its TCRdb copy is limited to in-frame clones, with some not included. The sample consists of 130,000 or so clones, 84% of them appearing once. The material sequenced was peripheral blood. The receptors here all came from a woman older than 75 with acute or convalescent COVID-19.

The J gene is TRBJ1-2, the V gene TRBV7-2; 10 nucleotides agree with TRBD1. Germline values: CDR1 SGHTA, CDR2 FQGNSA. With 0 bases clipped from V and 8 bases from J, the junction kept 9 bases outside the gene matches. The CDR3 sequence is 16 residues long. DNA for the CDR3: TGTGCCAGCAGCTTAGCGCACGGGACAGGGGTAGGAGGCTACACCTTC. This codes for CASSLAHGTGVGGYTF.

The V gene is TRBV5-1, the J gene TRBJ2-3; 11 nucleotides line up with TRBD1. From germline, CDR1 is SGHRS and CDR2 YFSETQ. The trim removed 4 bases at V and 3 bases at J, leaving 7 bases unmatched. The CDR3 runs to 16 residues. DNA for the CDR3: TGCGCCAGCAGCCCCCAGGGACAGGGGGTGACAGATACGCAGTATTTT. Residues: CASSPQGQGVTDTQYF.

On this clone: Other DNA sequences from this sample encode an identical CDR3 as well. The chain employs TRBV15 and TRBJ1-5; D unresolved. Trimming pared 3 bases from V and 0 bases from J, leaving 6 bases between. CDR3 size: 14 residues. The V gene's germline CDR1 is LNHNV and CDR2 YYDKDF (reference sequence). CDR3 DNA: TGTGCCACCAGCAGGGACTATAGCAATCAGCCCCAGCATTTT. Translating gives CATSRDYSNQPQHF.

The chain combines TRBV5-5 with TRBJ1-2; D unclear. Trimming pared 0 bases from V and 3 bases from J, leaving 12 bases between. There are 15 residues in the CDR3. Germline loops: CDR1 SGHKS, CDR2 YYEKEE (reference sequence). CDR3 amino acids: CASSLGPTGDYGYTF. Here the CDR3 DNA reads TGTGCCAGCAGCTTGGGCCCCACGGGAGACTATGGCTACACCTTC.

This chain connects TRBV3-1 (or the pseudogene TRBV3-2) to TRBJ2-7, with 8 bases fitting TRBD2. This CDR3 is built from 14 residues. J lost 2 bases, V lost 5 bases, and 5 bases had no gene match. Germline assignment: CDR1 LGHDT and CDR2 YNNKEL (reference sequence). Here the CDR3 reads CASSDRTSTYEQYF. CDR3 in DNA: TGTGCCAGCAGCGATCGGACTAGCACCTACGAGCAGTACTTC.

This chain connects TRBV9 to TRBJ1-2; TRBD1 is a possible D gene (6 bases). The CDR3 is 15 residues long. Between the trimmed V and J ends, which lost 4 bases and 6 bases, there was a span of 19 bases. CDR1 is SGDLS and CDR2 is YYNGEE in the germline V gene. This CDR3 reads CASSTSGGVRDGYTF. The CDR3 region has the DNA TGTGCCAGCAGCACAAGCGGGGGCGTAAGGGATGGCTACACCTTC. Based on the CDR3 plus reference TRBV9 and TRBJ1-2, the full variable domain is DSGVTQTPKHLITATGQRVTLRCSPRSGDLSVYWYQQSLDQGLQFLIQYYNGEERAKGNILERFSAQQFPDLHSELNLSSLELGDSALYFCASSTSGGVRDGYTFGSGTRLTVV.

In this sample, this clone turned up many times. This sequence joins TRBV4-3 and TRBJ1-2, with a possible D match to TRBD1 (5 bases). The CDR3 consists of 14 residues. In germline, CDR1 is LGHNA, CDR2 YSLEER. Trimming left V 0 bases short and J 7 bases short, with 12 bases between. CDR3 bases: TGCGCCAGCAGCCAAGACACTTCCAGGGCTGGCTACACCTTC. Encoded protein: CASSQDTSRAGYTF.

The chain combines TRBV5-1 with TRBJ1-6; 7 positions agree with TRBD1. CDR3 size: 16 residues. Germline loops: CDR1 SGHRS, CDR2 YFSETQ. Losses at the gene ends were 3 bases for V and 6 bases for J; bases not matched to a gene: 9. The CDR3 nucleotides are TGCGCCAGCAGCTGGACCGGGACAGACCTTAATTCACCCCTCCACTTT. It translates to CASSWTGTDLNSPLHF.

The J gene is TRBJ2-1, the V gene TRBV12-5, with 13 nucleotides matching TRBD2. Germline V lookup: CDR1 LGHNT, CDR2 FRNRAP. There are 17 residues in the CDR3. V lost 2 bases, J lost 8 bases, and 9 bases stayed unmatched. The CDR3 region has the DNA TGTGCTAGTGGTTTGTCGACTAGCGGGAGGATTAAGGATGAGCAGTTCTTC. Translating gives CASGLSTSGRIKDEQFF.

The V gene is TRBV6-5, the J gene TRBJ2-1; tentatively, D is TRBD2 (5 bases). The CDR3 consists of 16 residues. Trimming took off 0 bases at V and 0 bases at J, with 9 bases between the two ends. Germline-derived CDR1 and CDR2 are MNHEY and SVGAGI. CDR3 sequence reads: CASSYSTMSSYNEQFF. CDR3 nucleotide sequence: TGTGCCAGCAGTTACTCGACTATGAGCTCCTACAATGAGCAGTTCTTC.

The rearrangement links TRBV11-2 to TRBJ1-1; D call uncertain. Trimming took off 5 bases at V and 1 base at J, with 11 bases between the two ends. In germline, CDR1 is SGHAT, CDR2 FQNNGV. This CDR3 contains 14 residues. The CDR3 loop reads CASSMGFGNTEAFF. CDR3 coding DNA: TGTGCCAGCAGCATGGGCTTTGGGAACACTGAAGCTTTCTTT. The full variable domain, in which reference TRBV11-2 and TRBJ1-1 provide the parts outside the CDR3, is EAGVAQSPRYKIIEKRQSVAFWCNPISGHATLYWYQQILGQGPKLLIQFQNNGVVDDSQLPKDRFSAERLKGVDSTLKIQPAKLEDSAVYLCASSMGFGNTEAFFGQGTRLTVV.

The gene calls are TRBV19 and TRBJ1-2, with TRBD1 matching 9 bases. Germline V gives CDR1 LNHDA, CDR2 SQIVND (reference sequence). This CDR3 is 14 amino acids long. Trimming took 10 bases from V and 2 from J; bases not matched to a gene: 8. DNA for the CDR3: TGTGCCACCTCCCGCACAGGGGGCAACTATGGCTACACCTTC. Translating it yields CATSRTGGNYGYTF.

This clone showed up just a few times. The rearrangement links TRBV27 to TRBJ2-7; 7 positions match TRBD2. The CDR3 is 17 amino acids. Trimming cost V 4 bases and J 5 bases; bases outside gene matches: 17. From germline, CDR1 is MNHEY and CDR2 SMNVEV (reference sequence). The CDR3: CASSSSGLRVGGDEQYF. The CDR3 region has the DNA TGTGCCAGCAGTTCATCGGGACTCCGTGTGGGGGGGGACGAGCAGTACTTC.

V and J are TRBV11-2 and TRBJ2-1; 11 bases map to TRBD2. The CDR3 length is 15 residues. Germline V gene lookup returns CDR1 SGHAT and CDR2 FQNNGV. V trimming: 4 bases; J trimming: 4 bases; junction bases outside the gene matches: 3. In DNA, the CDR3 is TGTGCCAGCAGCTCACGACTAGCGGGGTACAATGAGCAGTTCTTC. Translation gives CASSSRLAGYNEQFF.

CDR3 in amino acids: CASSITRTSGAYQETQYF. The CDR3 DNA follows: TGCGCCAGCAGCATCACACGAACTAGCGGGGCGTACCAAGAGACCCAGTACTTC. This rearrangement joins TRBV5-1 to TRBJ2-5; 10 bases agree with TRBD2. Per the germline V gene, CDR1 is SGHRS and CDR2 is YFSETQ. The V segment lost 4 bases and the J segment 0 bases; nucleotides outside the gene matches: 12. This CDR3 has 18 amino acids.

This clone was seen many times. The chain recombines TRBV5-1 with TRBJ2-3; TRBD1 matches 7 bases. V lost 0 bases and J lost 4; bases outside the gene matches: 5. Germline V lookup: CDR1 SGHRS, CDR2 YFSETQ. This CDR3 comprises 15 residues. DNA for the CDR3: TGCGCCAGCAGCTTGGGACAGGGTTCTGCAGATACGCAGTATTTT. The encoded protein is CASSLGQGSADTQYF.

This chain joins TRBV6-6 and TRBJ2-7; 10 bases line up with TRBD2. This CDR3 has 14 amino acids. Germline values: CDR1 MNHNY, CDR2 SVGAGI (reference sequence). V lost 5 bases to trimming and J lost 5 bases; unmatched junction nucleotides: 6. The CDR3 nucleotides read TGTGCCAGCAGTAGCGGGAGGGCCCTCCACGAGCAGTACTTC. Protein sequence: CASSSGRALHEQYF.

This sequence joins TRBV4-3 and TRBJ1-4; TRBD1 is a possible D gene (5 bases). Per the germline V gene, CDR1 is LGHNA and CDR2 is YSLEER. V lost 2 bases and J 5 bases, leaving 18 bases between the germline ends. CDR3 size: 17 residues. CDR3 amino acids: CASSQTITDGGNEKLFF. Here the CDR3 DNA reads TGCGCCAGCAGCCAAACTATCACGGATGGGGGGAATGAAAAACTGTTTTTT.

V gene TRBV5-4 combines with J gene TRBJ1-2; 7 bases map to TRBD1. There are 15 residues in the CDR3. The V segment lost 3 bases and the J segment 5 bases; nucleotides outside the gene matches: 10. In germline, CDR1 is SGHNT, CDR2 YYREEE (reference sequence). CDR3 protein: CASSSSGTALYGYTF. The CDR3 DNA reads TGTGCCAGCAGCTCCTCCGGGACAGCCCTATATGGCTACACCTTC.

The gene calls are TRBV19 and TRBJ1-1; the D is unclear. CDR1 and CDR2 (germline): LNHDA, SQIVND (reference sequence). This CDR3 spans 14 amino acids. With 7 bases removed from V and 5 bases from J, the gap between germline ends came to 17 bases. The CDR3 region is CASKKGGGSTEAFF. CDR3 sequence (DNA): TGTGCCAGTAAAAAGGGCGGAGGTAGTACTGAAGCTTTCTTT.

This chain links TRBV3-1 (or the pseudogene TRBV3-2) with TRBJ1-1; TRBD1 might be the D (6 bases). The CDR3 consists of 15 residues. Trimming stripped 3 bases from V and 2 bases from J, with 13 bases between. The germline gives CDR1 LGHDT, CDR2 YNNKEL (reference sequence). The DNA for the CDR3 is TGTGCCAGCAGCCACCTGGGACAACCAAACACTGAAGCTTTCTTT. Residues: CASSHLGQPNTEAFF.

The V call is TRBV7-2, the J call TRBJ2-2, with D tentatively TRBD1 (6 bases). The V gene lost 6 bases and the J gene lost 6 bases, with 14 bases spanning the gap. The V gene's germline CDR1 is SGHTA and CDR2 FQGNSA. This CDR3 has 14 residues. CDR3 protein: CASSLNRDAGELFF. The CDR3 nucleotides read TGTGCCAGCAGTCTAAACAGGGATGCCGGGGAGCTGTTTTTT.

This clone appeared once. The gene calls are TRBV7-2 and TRBJ2-5; D possibly corresponds to TRBD2 (6 bases). The V gene lost 1 base and the J gene lost 6 bases, with 18 bases spanning the gap. The CDR3 runs to 16 residues. The germline gives CDR1 SGHTA, CDR2 FQGNSA. The CDR3 here is CASSLEATSRSKTQYF. The CDR3 region has the DNA TGTGCCAGCAGCTTAGAGGCCACTAGCCGGAGTAAGACCCAGTACTTC.

The chain has TRBV7-2 and TRBJ1-2, with 7 bases aligning to TRBD1. The CDR3 has 13 residues. From germline, CDR1 is SGHTA and CDR2 FQGNSA. J gave up 13 bases and V 1 base, and 9 bases lay outside the gene matches. As DNA, the CDR3 is TGTGCCAGCAGCTTAGTCCAGGGGGAAACTTCCACCTTC. Protein sequence: CASSLVQGETSTF. Using reference TRBV7-2 and TRBJ1-2 for the parts outside the CDR3, the full variable domain is GAGVSQSPSNKVTEKGKDVELRCDPISGHTALYWYRQSLGQGLEFLIYFQGNSAPDKSGLPSDRFSAERTGGSVSTLTIQRTQQEDSAVYLCASSLVQGETSTFGSGTRLTVV.